The 22 T cell receptor beta chains listed next were all sequenced from one sample in a study of T cell repertoires in cytomegalovirus infection. TCRdb analysed the reads with MiXCR anew, one entry per CDR3 protein. The sample includes fewer than 300,000 distinct CDR3 sequences, about a quarter of them seen just once. The sequenced sample consisted of PBMCs. These receptors were taken from a human donor in good health (CMV status not recorded). Some clones in this sample may be carry-over from other donors' samples.

For the CDR3, the DNA is TGTGCCAGCAGGATAGAGGCAAATCAGCCCCAGCATTTT. Translated, it gives CASRIEANQPQHF. The rearrangement links TRBV2 to TRBJ1-5; no definite D call. The CDR3 is 13 amino acids. The germline V gene has CDR1 SNHLY and CDR2 FYNNEI. V lost 6 bases and J 4 bases, leaving 10 bases between the germline ends.

This clonotype came up many times. This rearrangement joins TRBV7-2 to TRBJ2-7, with TRBD2 matching 8 bases. Germline-derived CDR1 and CDR2 are SGHTA and FQGNSA. The length of the CDR3 is 14 residues. Trimming took 3 bases from V and 6 from J; bases not matched to a gene: 7. CDR3 nucleotides: TGTGCCAGCAGCTTTAAAGCGGGAGTCGGCGAGCAGTACTTC. Translation: CASSFKAGVGEQYF.

This chain links TRBV2 with TRBJ2-3, with 8 bases identical to TRBD1. The V segment lost 5 bases and the J segment 3 bases; nucleotides outside the gene matches: 10. There are 16 residues in the CDR3. The germline CDR1 and CDR2 sequences are SNHLY and FYNNEI. CDR3 coding DNA: TGTGCCAGCAGTATTGGCAGGGGGCTGAGGACAGATACGCAGTATTTT. It is translated as CASSIGRGLRTDTQYF.

The chain combines TRBV15 with TRBJ1-6; D ambiguous. The CDR3 has 14 residues. The germline V gene encodes CDR1 LNHNV and CDR2 YYDKDF (reference sequence). The germline V and J ends were trimmed by 5 bases and 6 bases, with 11 bases remaining between them. CDR3 in amino acids: CATSFTARNSPLHF. In DNA form, the CDR3 reads TGTGCCACCAGCTTTACAGCACGTAATTCACCCCTCCACTTT. Variable domain in full (rest from reference TRBV15 and TRBJ1-6): DAMVIQNPRYQVTQFGKPVTLSCSQTLNHNVMYWYQQKSSQAPKLLFHYYDKDFNNEADTPDNFQSRRPNTSFCFLDIRSPGLGDTAMYLCATSFTARNSPLHFGNGTRLTVT.

This clonotype has a handful of counts. The J gene is TRBJ2-6, the V gene TRBV6-2 or TRBV6-3, with 10 bases aligning to TRBD1. This CDR3 comprises 13 residues. Unmatched junction bases numbered 1, after V lost 6 bases and J lost 8 bases. Germline V gene data show CDR1 as MNHEY and CDR2 as SVGEGT. The CDR3 region has the DNA TGTGCCAGCAGGACAGGGGGCCCCAACGTCCTGACTTTC. This encodes CASRTGGPNVLTF.

This clonotype was detected only a few times. The rearrangement links TRBV7-9 to TRBJ2-2, with 8 bases that match TRBD1. The CDR3 runs 13 residues. The ends lost 10 bases at V and 3 bases at J; junction bases unmatched: 4. CDR1 and CDR2 from the germline V gene are SEHNR and FQNEAQ (reference sequence). The CDR3 nucleotides read TGTGCCACTCACAGGGGGGACACCGGGGAGCTGTTTTTT. As protein: CATHRGDTGELFF.

The chain carries TRBV7-9 and TRBJ2-7; TRBD2 might be the D (7 bases). Germline V gives CDR1 SEHNR, CDR2 FQNEAQ (reference sequence). V gave up 4 bases and J gave up 9 bases, with 13 bases separating them. This CDR3 comprises 12 residues. The chain's CDR3 is CASSSSGTRQYF. The CDR3 DNA is TGTGCCAGCAGCTCCAGCGGGACAAGGCAGTACTTC.

This chain uses TRBV27 with TRBJ1-1, with 10 bases lining up with TRBD1. V dropped 6 bases and J dropped 5; count of bases not matched to a gene: 18. The CDR3 covers 18 residues. From germline, CDR1 is MNHEY and CDR2 SMNVEV (reference sequence). CDR3 in amino acids: CASRQYTGTGDVGTEAFF. The CDR3 DNA reads as TGTGCCAGCAGACAATATACCGGGACAGGGGACGTCGGGACTGAAGCTTTCTTT.

Notes on this clonotype: Given a much more abundant clone one base away, this may be a read error. The V and J genes are TRBV11-2 and TRBJ2-1; no clear D. Per germline, CDR1 SGHAT and CDR2 FQNNGV. The CDR3 contains 12 residues. V lost 0 bases, J lost 9 bases, and 6 bases lay in between. The DNA of the CDR3 is TGTGCCAGCAGCTTAGATTGGAGTGAGCAGTTCTTC. Encoded protein: CASSLDWSEQFF.

The chain links TRBV30 to TRBJ1-6; 9 positions match TRBD1. This CDR3 is 16 amino acids long. V lost 6 bases to trimming and J lost 13 bases; unmatched junction nucleotides: 19. Germline values: CDR1 GTSNPN, CDR2 SVGIG (reference sequence). Here the CDR3 reads CACGTGTILGSRPLHF. CDR3 nucleotide sequence: TGTGCCTGCGGGACAGGGACCATATTAGGATCACGGCCCCTCCACTTT.

In this sample, this clonotype turned up a few times. V is TRBV11-2 and J is TRBJ2-2; D is uncertain. This CDR3 is built from 14 residues. CDR1 and CDR2 from the germline V gene are SGHAT and FQNNGV. The V gene lost 5 bases and the J gene lost 4 bases, with 11 bases spanning the gap. CDR3: CASSPTHSTGELFF. The CDR3 coding sequence is TGTGCCAGCAGCCCGACCCACTCCACCGGGGAGCTGTTTTTT.

In this sample, this clonotype turned up a few times. J is TRBJ2-7 and V is TRBV27, with D perhaps assigned TRBD1 or TRBD2 (6 bases each). Per germline, CDR1 MNHEY and CDR2 SMNVEV (reference sequence). The CDR3 length is 15 residues. Trimming took 0 bases from V and 7 from J, leaving 16 bases between them. The CDR3 loop reads CASSLSVGGPVEQYF. The CDR3 DNA reads as TGTGCCAGCAGTTTATCAGTAGGGGGGCCGGTGGAGCAGTACTTC.

The V gene is TRBV7-6, the J gene TRBJ2-7; possibly TRBD2 for D (5 bases). From germline, CDR1 is SGHVS and CDR2 FNYEAQ. The V end lost 3 bases, the J end lost 0 bases, and 18 bases lay between the germline ends. The CDR3 totals 17 residues. CDR3 residues: CASSFNHLAPYSYEQYF. The DNA for the CDR3 is TGTGCCAGCAGCTTTAACCACCTAGCTCCCTACTCCTACGAGCAGTACTTC.

This clonotype was recorded a few times. The rearrangement uses TRBV6-2 or TRBV6-3 and TRBJ2-3; TRBD2 aligns across 8 bases. The V gene end was trimmed by 3 bases and the J gene end by 2 bases; junction bases not matched to a gene: 10. The CDR3 length is 17 residues. Germline lookup yields CDR1 MNHEY and CDR2 SVGEGT. The CDR3 region is CASSYFHAGLATDTQYF. In nucleotides, the CDR3 is TGTGCCAGCAGTTATTTCCACGCAGGACTAGCCACAGATACGCAGTATTTT.

This clonotype was counted a few times. The chain is built from TRBV6-5 and TRBJ2-1; a weak D match, TRBD2 (5 bases). CDR3 length: 15 amino acids. V lost 2 bases to trimming and J lost 5 bases, with 13 bases between them. CDR1 and CDR2 (germline): MNHEY, SVGAGI. CDR3 residues: CASSYGRGLHNEQFF. The DNA for the CDR3 is TGTGCCAGCAGTTACGGGAGAGGCTTACACAATGAGCAGTTCTTC.

This clonotype was observed a handful of times. The J gene is TRBJ2-1, the V gene TRBV4-1; 8 positions agree with TRBD2. Germline CDR1 reads MGHRA; CDR2 reads YSYEKL. The trim removed 8 bases at V and 9 bases at J, leaving 12 bases unmatched. The CDR3 loop spans 14 amino acids. The DNA for the CDR3 is TGCGCCAGCGGCCGGGAGGGCCGTCGCGGTGAGCAGTTCTTC. As protein: CASGREGRRGEQFF.

This clonotype was picked up many times. CDR3 in amino acids: CASTKGQGDQPQHF. CDR3 DNA: TGTGCCAGCACCAAAGGGCAGGGTGATCAGCCCCAGCATTTT. The rearrangement uses TRBV7-2 and TRBJ1-5, with D possibly being TRBD1 (5 bases). CDR3 size: 14 residues. Per germline, CDR1 SGHTA and CDR2 FQGNSA. The V and J ends lost 7 bases and 5 bases respectively, with 15 bases between them.

This clonotype was observed a single time. The V gene is TRBV20-1, the J gene TRBJ1-6; 7 bases line up with TRBD1. The CDR3 consists of 15 residues. V shed 2 bases and J 5 bases; nucleotides not matched to a gene: 6. Germline V CDR1 and CDR2: DFQATT, SNEGSKA (reference sequence). The CDR3: CSARPGQANNSPLHF. As DNA, the CDR3 is TGCAGTGCTAGACCCGGACAGGCCAATAATTCACCCCTCCACTTT.

The V gene is TRBV25-1, the J gene TRBJ2-5; D call uncertain. This CDR3 comprises 14 residues. The ends were cut back, 7 bases at V and 5 bases at J, with 17 bases in the middle. Germline V gene sequence: CDR1 MGHDK, CDR2 SYGVNS. In DNA form, the CDR3 reads TGTGCCAGCATTTCTGATTTGCGGAAGGAGACCCAGTACTTC. This codes for CASISDLRKETQYF.

Regarding this clonotype: At one end, the junction sequence differs from germline, possibly due to a read error. The J gene is TRBJ2-1, the V gene TRBV7-9; D ambiguous. CDR1 is SEHNR and CDR2 is FQNEAQ in the germline V gene (reference sequence). The CDR3 length is 11 residues. CDR3 region: CASSSDNEQFF. CDR3 DNA sequence: TGTGCCAGCAGCTCCGACAATGAGCAGTTCTTC.

This clonotype was counted a few times. CDR3 residues: CASSPPQAKLPYEQYF. The CDR3 region has the DNA TGTGCCAGCTCACCACCTCAGGCTAAACTGCCCTACGAGCAGTACTTC. The chain recombines TRBV18 with TRBJ2-7; D not resolved. Between the trimmed V and J ends, which lost 0 bases and 2 bases, there was a span of 14 bases. CDR1 KGHSH and CDR2 LQKENI come from the germline V gene. The CDR3 is made up of 16 amino acids.

This clonotype has ten or more counts. The chain couples TRBV7-2 to TRBJ1-5; 9 nucleotides match TRBD1. There are 14 residues in the CDR3. Germline values: CDR1 SGHTA, CDR2 FQGNSA. V shed 2 bases, J shed 6 bases, and the junction held 2 bases outside the gene matches. The CDR3 is CASSLTGGGQPQHF. The CDR3 DNA is TGTGCCAGCAGCTTAACAGGGGGCGGTCAGCCCCAGCATTTT.